The rows below give T cell receptor beta chains drawn from one sample of a study of long-term antiretroviral therapy in people with HIV. Repertoires were generated with immunoSEQ multiplex PCR, while TCRdb's copy carries only in-frame clones and drops some. Among 29,000 or so clones listed, roughly 96% were seen once. The material was unsorted PBMCs, obtained 5.3 years after starting antiretroviral therapy. Receptors originate from a young man with HIV. Each CDR3 is given with its conserved first and last residue. Each record gives: V gene, D gene, clone size, J gene, CDR3 DNA, CDR3 protein. The D gene is left open where the match is weak. Clone sizes are given selectively: once, few, many, or a class where the clone is expanded.

TRBV5-1,TRBD2,NA,TRBJ2-5,TGCGCCAGCAGCGTAGGACTAGCGGGGGCCGGGGAGACCCAGTACTTC,CASSVGLAGAGETQYF
TRBV7-8,NA,NA,TRBJ1-1,TGTGCCAGCAGCTTAGATCGGAACACTGAAGCTTTCTTT,CASSLDRNTEAFF
TRBV28,NA,NA,TRBJ1-2,TGTGCCAGCAGTTTGTTCAGCAACCACTATGGCTACACCTTC,CASSLFSNHYGYTF
TRBV6-1,NA,NA,TRBJ2-1,TGTGCCAGCAGTGCTGCCGCCAGCTCCTACAATGAGCAGTTCTTC,CASSAAASSYNEQFF
TRBV2,NA,NA,TRBJ2-7,TGTGCCAGCAGTGAACCCTCCGGTCGGGAGTTGGGAGAGCAGTACTTC,CASSEPSGRELGEQYF
TRBV6-1,NA,once,TRBJ1-1,TGTGCCAGCTTAGTTGGGACATCAGAAGCTTTCTTT,CASLVGTSEAFF
TRBV21-1,NA,once,TRBJ2-3,TGTGCCAGCAGCAACGTAGCGAGCACAGATACGCAGTATTTT,CASSNVASTDTQYF
TRBV18,NA,NA,TRBJ1-6,TGTGCCAGCTCAGCAATCCAGTTGGGCTCACCCCTCCACTTT,CASSAIQLGSPLHF
TRBV7-4,NA,NA,TRBJ1-5,TGTGCCAGCATCACGGTCCCTAGGGGTCAGCCCCAGCATTTT,CASITVPRGQPQHF
TRBV4-1,NA,NA,TRBJ2-7,TGCGCCAGCAGCCTAAGGGGGGCCCCCGGTTACGAGCAGTACTTC,CASSLRGAPGYEQYF
TRBV4-3,TRBD1,NA,TRBJ1-1,TGCGCCAGCAGCCAAGACCAGGGGGAGTCCACTGAAGCTTTCTTT,CASSQDQGESTEAFF
TRBV2,TRBD1,NA,TRBJ2-7,TGTGCCAGCAGCGGACAGGGGACCTACGAGCAGTACTTC,CASSGQGTYEQYF
TRBV4-3,NA,NA,TRBJ2-7,TGCGCCAGCAGCAGCCGGGACACCCCCTACGAGCAGTACTTC,CASSSRDTPYEQYF
TRBV5-1,TRBD1,NA,TRBJ1-4,TGCGCCAGCAGCTTACAGGGGGTGGGTGAAAAACTGTTTTTT,CASSLQGVGEKLFF
TRBV9,TRBD1,few,TRBJ1-2,TGTGCCAGCAGCGACAGGGGACAGGGGGCTACCCGGGAAGGCTACACCTTC,CASSDRGQGATREGYTF
TRBV7-2,NA,NA,TRBJ2-5,TGTGCCAGCAGCCACTGGGGCGAGACCCAGTACTTC,CASSHWGETQYF
TRBV11-2,NA,once,TRBJ2-3,TGTGCCAGCCCTTGGGAACCAACAGATACGCAGTATTTT,CASPWEPTDTQYF
TRBV18,TRBD1,NA,TRBJ1-2,TGTGCCAGCTCACCCTCGAGGACAGGGGCCTATGGCTACACCTTC,CASSPSRTGAYGYTF
TRBV30,NA,NA,TRBJ1-1,TGTGCCTGGAGCTTAAAGTACAGGAACACTGAAGCTTTCTTT,CAWSLKYRNTEAFF
TRBV6-1,TRBD2,NA,TRBJ2-3,TGTGCCAGCAGTGAATCTAGCGGGAGGATGGATACGCAGTATTTT,CASSESSGRMDTQYF
TRBV13,NA,NA,TRBJ2-7,TGTGCCAGCAGCCCGGGACTGCGCAATTCCTACGAGCAGTACTTC,CASSPGLRNSYEQYF
TRBV6-1,NA,few,TRBJ2-1,TGTGCCATCAGTGAGTCGCCGGGATCCCGGGGGTACAATGAGCAGTTCTTC,CAISESPGSRGYNEQFF
TRBV5-4,TRBD1,NA,TRBJ1-2,TGTGCCAGCAGCCAGACAGGGGAAGTTGGCTACACCTTC,CASSQTGEVGYTF
TRBV5-1,NA,NA,TRBJ2-7,TGCGCCAGCAGCTTGGCCCGGGCACGCTCCTACGAGCAGTACTTC,CASSLARARSYEQYF
TRBV7-8,TRBD1,once,TRBJ1-3,TGTGCCAGCAGCCGGACAGGCGCTGGAAACACCATATATTTT,CASSRTGAGNTIYF
TRBV9,TRBD2,NA,TRBJ2-3,TGTGCCAGCAGCAAAGGGACTAGCGGGGGAAACACAGATACGCAGTATTTT,CASSKGTSGGNTDTQYF
TRBV29-1,NA,NA,TRBJ1-1,TGCAGCGTTGAGCCGAGAACAGAGAACACTGAAGCTTTCTTT,CSVEPRTENTEAFF
TRBV5-4,NA,NA,TRBJ2-3,TGTGCCAGCAGCTTAAGTCGGGAGTCACCAGATACGCAGTATTTT,CASSLSRESPDTQYF
TRBV27,NA,NA,TRBJ2-1,TGTGCCAGCAGTTTGCTCGGGGTAGCCTACAATGAGCAGTTCTTC,CASSLLGVAYNEQFF
TRBV2,NA,once,TRBJ1-5,TGTGCCAGCAGTGTACAGAGCAATCAGCCCCAGCATTTT,CASSVQSNQPQHF
TRBV5-6,NA,NA,TRBJ1-3,TGTGCCAGCAGCTTCGGGGCCGCGAGGGGAAACACCATATATTTT,CASSFGAARGNTIYF
TRBV7-8,NA,NA,TRBJ1-1,TGTGCCAGCAGCTTAGGCAGAACTGAAGCTTTCTTT,CASSLGRTEAFF
TRBV5-1,TRBD2,NA,TRBJ2-3,TGCGCCAGCAGTCTGACTAGCGCAGATACGCAGTATTTT,CASSLTSADTQYF
TRBV15,TRBD1,NA,TRBJ2-3,TGTGCCACCAGCAGGGGGGACAGCTTACCCACAGATACGCAGTATTTT,CATSRGDSLPTDTQYF
TRBV9,NA,NA,TRBJ1-3,TGTGCCAGCAGCGGGAGGAGGTCTGGAAACACCATATATTTT,CASSGRRSGNTIYF
TRBV28,NA,once,TRBJ1-5,TGTGCCAGCAGTTCCCCGACAGGATCCCCCTCTAATCAGCCCCAGCATTTT,CASSSPTGSPSNQPQHF
TRBV29-1,TRBD1,NA,TRBJ1-1,TGCAGCGCGAGGCGGGGACAGGGGATAATGGACACTGAAGCTTTCTTT,CSARRGQGIMDTEAFF
TRBV5-8,NA,NA,TRBJ2-3,TGTGCCAGCAGCTTTCGGGGGCAGGGGGGCACAGATACGCAGTATTTT,CASSFRGQGGTDTQYF
TRBV11-2,NA,once,TRBJ2-7,TGTGCCAGCAGCAGATCTTTCGGGGGAACAAGCTCCTACGAGCAGTACTTC,CASSRSFGGTSSYEQYF
TRBV5-5,TRBD1,once,TRBJ1-1,TGTGCCAGCAGCTTGTTAGACAGGGAGGTCACTGAAGCTTTCTTT,CASSLLDREVTEAFF
TRBV30,TRBD2,NA,TRBJ2-3,TGTGCCTGGAGTGAGCGGGGGCCCACAGATACGCAGTATTTT,CAWSERGPTDTQYF
TRBV9,NA,NA,TRBJ2-1,TGTGCCAGCAGCGTAGTAGGGACTTTCGATGAGCAGTTCTTC,CASSVVGTFDEQFF
TRBV11-2,NA,NA,TRBJ2-1,TGTGCCAGCAGCTTATACCCTTCGGGGGGCGAGAGTCGCGATGAGCAGTTCTTC,CASSLYPSGGESRDEQFF
TRBV7-7,TRBD1,NA,TRBJ2-5,TGTGCTAGCAGCGAATGGGGACAGGGACTCCAAGAGACCCAGTACTTC,CASSEWGQGLQETQYF